A single sample gave rise to the 9 T cell receptor beta chains below, sequenced in a study of cytomegalovirus exposure and HLA in healthy donors. PCR employed 60 Vbeta and 13 Jbeta primers. Repertoires were generated with immunoSEQ multiplex PCR, while TCRdb's copy carries only in-frame clones and drops some. The sample holds some 100,000 clones; about three quarters are singletons and the top ten take around 12%. The sequenced sample was PBMCs. These receptors all stem from a woman in her forties in good health and CMV-seropositive.

The chain links TRBV5-4 to TRBJ1-6; 7 bases match TRBD1. The V and J ends lost 6 bases and 1 base, in that order; junction bases with no gene match: 4. Germline V gives CDR1 SGHNT, CDR2 YYREEE (reference sequence). The CDR3 totals 15 residues. CDR3 loop: CASTSGGSYNSPLHF. The CDR3 region has the DNA TGTGCCAGCACCTCAGGGGGGTCCTATAATTCACCCCTCCACTTT.

The chain uses TRBV5-1 and TRBJ1-2; possible D gene TRBD1, 5 bases. V lost 0 bases, J lost 2 bases, and 8 bases lay in between. Germline V lookup: CDR1 SGHRS, CDR2 YFSETQ. The length of the CDR3 is 14 residues. CDR3 nucleotide sequence: TGCGCCAGCAGCTTGGTCGGGGGGAACTATGGCTACACCTTC. It encodes CASSLVGGNYGYTF.

This clone was seen a few times. The chain carries TRBV30 and TRBJ1-5; possibly TRBD1 for D (6 bases). The germline gives CDR1 GTSNPN, CDR2 SVGIG (reference sequence). V lost 4 bases, J lost 4 bases, and 11 bases lay in between. This CDR3 comprises 13 residues. The CDR3 is CAWNRQENQPQHF. The DNA of the CDR3 is TGTGCCTGGAATAGACAGGAAAATCAGCCCCAGCATTTT.

V is TRBV5-1 and J is TRBJ2-7, with 10 bases fitting TRBD2. CDR1 SGHRS and CDR2 YFSETQ come from the germline V gene. The CDR3 totals 14 residues. With 4 bases clipped from V and 3 bases from J, the junction kept 4 bases outside the gene matches. The CDR3 spells CASSATSGYYEQYF. The CDR3 coding sequence is TGCGCCAGCAGCGCGACTAGCGGGTACTACGAGCAGTACTTC.

This chain joins TRBV5-1 and TRBJ1-2; tentatively, D is TRBD1 (5 bases). CDR1 is SGHRS, CDR2 YFSETQ, per germline. The CDR3 sequence is 15 residues long. Trimming removed 1 base at V and 2 bases at J, with 12 bases between. The CDR3 loop is CASSLLGTSNYGYTF. CDR3 DNA sequence: TGCGCCAGCAGCTTGCTCGGGACTTCAAACTATGGCTACACCTTC.

This clone occurred once. This CDR3 is CATKGTVLSYEQYF. For the CDR3, the DNA is TGTGCCACTAAGGGGACAGTCCTATCCTACGAGCAGTACTTC. The gene calls are TRBV2 and TRBJ2-7; 7 nucleotides match TRBD1. Germline V lookup: CDR1 SNHLY, CDR2 FYNNEI. The CDR3 sequence is 14 residues long. V dropped 10 bases and J dropped 1; count of bases not matched to a gene: 10.

This clone has more than one count but fewer than ten. The V gene is TRBV11-2, the J gene TRBJ1-2, with a tentative D call TRBD1 (6 bases). CDR3 length: 16 amino acids. CDR1 and CDR2 (germline): SGHAT, FQNNGV. Trimming left V 0 bases short and J 7 bases short, with 18 bases between. The CDR3 region is CASSLDRLGAGGGYTF. The DNA of the CDR3 is TGTGCCAGCAGCTTAGATCGTTTGGGGGCGGGAGGTGGCTACACCTTC.

This chain joins TRBV5-6 and TRBJ2-3, with 7 bases matching TRBD2. Germline CDR1 reads SGHDT; CDR2 reads YYEEEE. V gave up 4 bases and J gave up 0 bases; unmatched junction bases: 14. The CDR3 covers 18 residues. CDR3 nucleotide sequence: TGTGCCAGCAGCCCCCGAGGTCGGCAGGGAGGGAGCACAGATACGCAGTATTTT. It encodes CASSPRGRQGGSTDTQYF.

The chain carries TRBV7-7 and TRBJ1-1; D unresolved. The CDR3 covers 12 residues. Germline CDR1 is SSHAT and CDR2 is FNYEAQ (reference sequence). In DNA form, the CDR3 reads TGTGCTAGCGCGGTGAAGAACACTGAAGCTTTCTTT. It translates to CASAVKNTEAFF.